The 29 T cell receptor beta chains presented below share a single source sample, sequenced in a study of blood T cell repertoires in COVID-19. Only in-frame clones appear in the TCRdb table, and some are missing; sequencing was by immunoSEQ multiplex PCR. The sample includes about 250,000 clones, around four fifths of them seen just once. The sample taken for sequencing was peripheral blood. The receptors stem from a man in his fifties or sixties with acute or convalescent COVID-19.

The chain recombines TRBV19 with TRBJ2-5; weak D call: TRBD2 (6 bases). Germline V gene lookup returns CDR1 LNHDA and CDR2 SQIVND (reference sequence). Trimming removed 3 bases from V and 3 bases from J, with 11 bases in between. The CDR3 has 14 amino acids. The CDR3 reads CASSMRRVEETQYF. CDR3 coding DNA: TGTGCCAGTAGTATGAGGAGGGTGGAAGAGACCCAGTACTTC.

This clone was counted only a few times. The chain has TRBV19 and TRBJ2-1; TRBD2 aligns across 10 bases. The trim removed 3 bases at V and 7 bases at J, leaving 6 bases unmatched. Germline V gives CDR1 LNHDA, CDR2 SQIVND (reference sequence). This CDR3 spans 15 amino acids. The CDR3 DNA sequence: TGTGCCAGTAGTATCCCAGCGGGGGGGCTAAATGAGCAGTTCTTC. Its translation is CASSIPAGGLNEQFF.

The chain recombines TRBV7-8 with TRBJ2-1; a weak D match, TRBD1 (5 bases). The CDR3 has 15 amino acids. CDR1 is SGHVS, CDR2 FQNEAQ, per germline. Trimming removed 2 bases at V and 7 bases at J, with 15 bases between. CDR3 region: CASSLSGHPFNEQFF. DNA for the CDR3: TGTGCCAGCAGCTTATCCGGACATCCATTTAATGAGCAGTTCTTC.

Only one count was recorded for this clone. The V and J genes are TRBV6-5 and TRBJ2-7, with 8 bases identical to TRBD2. The V segment lost 0 bases and the J segment 3 bases; nucleotides outside the gene matches: 4. The CDR3 runs to 15 residues. The germline gives CDR1 MNHEY, CDR2 SVGAGI. CDR3 in DNA: TGTGCCAGCAGTTACTCGCGGGAGGCCTACTACGAGCAGTACTTC. It specifies CASSYSREAYYEQYF.

V usage is TRBV6-5 and J usage is TRBJ2-2; TRBD1 matches 8 bases. Germline loops: CDR1 MNHEY, CDR2 SVGAGI. The CDR3 loop spans 14 amino acids. Trimming cost V 4 bases and J 8 bases; bases outside gene matches: 6. The CDR3 here is CASSLGTGTGELFF. CDR3 nucleotide sequence: TGTGCCAGCAGTTTAGGGACAGGAACAGGGGAGCTGTTTTTT.

The chain recombines TRBV4-1 with TRBJ2-3, with 7 bases identical to TRBD1. The CDR3 is 18 residues long. V dropped 0 bases and J dropped 2; count of bases not matched to a gene: 11. Germline values: CDR1 MGHRA, CDR2 YSYEKL. The CDR3 region is CASSQDLPGGLFTDTQYF. The CDR3 DNA sequence: TGCGCCAGCAGCCAAGACCTCCCAGGGGGATTATTCACAGATACGCAGTATTTT.

The V call is TRBV14, the J call TRBJ2-3; the match to TRBD2 covers 7 bases. V was pared by 4 bases and J by 3 bases, with 7 bases of the junction left unmatched. The CDR3 loop spans 15 amino acids. Germline V lookup: CDR1 SGHDN, CDR2 FVKESK. The CDR3 region has the DNA TGTGCCAGCAGCCCGTGGCGGGAGATGACAGATACGCAGTATTTT. Translation: CASSPWREMTDTQYF.

The J gene is TRBJ2-5, the V gene TRBV5-1, with TRBD2 matching over 9 bases. Germline V CDR1 and CDR2: SGHRS, YFSETQ. The CDR3 totals 16 residues. The trim removed 4 bases at V and 1 base at J, leaving 8 bases unmatched. CDR3 loop: CASSLAGLVGQETQYF. Here the CDR3 DNA reads TGCGCCAGCAGCCTAGCGGGACTCGTGGGCCAAGAGACCCAGTACTTC.

V usage is TRBV7-8 and J usage is TRBJ2-2; 9 nucleotides agree with TRBD1. The CDR3 totals 17 residues. Losses at the gene ends were 0 bases for V and 5 bases for J; bases not matched to a gene: 7. The germline V gene has CDR1 SGHVS and CDR2 FQNEAQ. CDR3 sequence reads: CASSLAPNRGRTGELFF. CDR3 in DNA: TGTGCCAGCAGCTTAGCCCCCAACAGGGGGCGAACCGGGGAGCTGTTTTTT.

This chain uses TRBV10-3 with TRBJ1-3; D not certain. Germline V gene lookup returns CDR1 ENHRY and CDR2 SYGVKD. V was pared by 3 bases and J by 4 bases, with 7 bases between. The CDR3 sequence is 13 residues long. CDR3 sequence: CAISDPLGNTIYF. For the CDR3, the DNA is TGTGCCATCAGTGACCCCCTAGGAAACACCATATATTTT.

This chain joins TRBV29-1 and TRBJ2-5; tentatively, D is TRBD2 (6 bases). The ends were cut back, 4 bases at V and 1 base at J, with 10 bases in the middle. Germline CDR1 is SQVTM and CDR2 is ANQGSEA. The CDR3 spans 13 residues. CDR3 sequence: CSVAGDFQETQYF. The DNA for the CDR3 is TGCAGCGTTGCGGGGGACTTCCAAGAGACCCAGTACTTC.

The CDR3 nucleotides are TGTGCCAGCAGCTCGGACACCTCCTACAATGAGCAGTTCTTC. Amino acid sequence: CASSSDTSYNEQFF. This sequence joins TRBV5-8 and TRBJ2-1, with D possibly being TRBD1 (5 bases). V was clipped by 3 bases and J by 0 bases, with 7 bases between them. This CDR3 is 14 amino acids long. Germline V gene lookup returns CDR1 SGHTS and CDR2 YDEGEE.

The chain has TRBV19 and TRBJ1-2; a possible D gene is TRBD1 (6 bases). The CDR3 totals 15 residues. The V and J ends lost 3 bases and 3 bases respectively, with 14 bases between them. Looked up from germline, CDR1 is LNHDA and CDR2 is SQIVND (reference sequence). The CDR3 loop reads CASSIGAGVDYGYTF. The CDR3 DNA sequence: TGTGCCAGTAGTATCGGGGCAGGGGTTGACTATGGCTACACCTTC.

This chain connects TRBV5-5 to TRBJ1-5; 7 bases match TRBD1. Germline-derived CDR1 and CDR2 are SGHKS and YYEKEE (reference sequence). V lost 5 bases to trimming and J lost 2 bases; unmatched junction nucleotides: 10. The CDR3 extends over 16 amino acids. This CDR3 reads CASRFPGQKGNQPQHF. DNA for the CDR3: TGTGCCAGCAGGTTTCCGGGACAGAAGGGCAATCAGCCCCAGCATTTT.

The chain links TRBV2 to TRBJ1-6, with D tentatively TRBD1 (5 bases). The V and J ends lost 7 bases and 11 bases respectively, with 21 bases between them. CDR3 length: 15 residues. Germline V gene lookup returns CDR1 SNHLY and CDR2 FYNNEI. The CDR3 DNA reads TGTGCCAGCAAGCCATCGGACACCCAATTCACACCCCTCCACTTT. Translating gives CASKPSDTQFTPLHF. Full variable domain (remainder filled in from reference TRBV2 and TRBJ1-6): EPEVTQTPSHQVTQMGQEVILRCVPISNHLYFYWYRQILGQKVEFLVSFYNNEISEKSEIFDDQFSVERPDGSNFTLKIRSTKLEDSAMYFCASKPSDTQFTPLHFGNGTRLTVT.

The gene calls are TRBV2 and TRBJ2-2, with D perhaps matching TRBD1 (6 bases). CDR3 length: 13 amino acids. V was trimmed by 8 bases and J by 1 base, leaving 8 bases between them. CDR1 and CDR2 (germline): SNHLY, FYNNEI. The CDR3 nucleotides read TGTGCCAGCCAGACAGGGAACACCGGGGAGCTGTTTTTT. This translates into CASQTGNTGELFF. Complete variable domain (other parts from reference TRBV2 and TRBJ2-2): EPEVTQTPSHQVTQMGQEVILRCVPISNHLYFYWYRQILGQKVEFLVSFYNNEISEKSEIFDDQFSVERPDGSNFTLKIRSTKLEDSAMYFCASQTGNTGELFFGEGSRLTVL.

Here the CDR3 DNA reads TGTGCCAGCATAGGGCCAGGGGACTACGAGCAGTACTTC. Translated, it gives CASIGPGDYEQYF. The genes are TRBV28 and TRBJ2-7; TRBD1 might be the D (6 bases). CDR3 length equals 13 residues. The V gene's germline CDR1 is MDHEN and CDR2 SYDVKM. Trimming took off 7 bases at V and 3 bases at J, with 13 bases between the two ends.

The rearrangement uses TRBV5-1 and TRBJ2-5; 7 nucleotides agree with TRBD1. The germline V gene has CDR1 SGHRS and CDR2 YFSETQ. The CDR3 sequence is 16 residues long. After removal of 4 bases from V and 0 bases from J, the junction contained 9 bases not matched to a gene. The CDR3 reads CASSPEGDSNQETQYF. The CDR3 DNA reads TGCGCCAGCAGCCCCGAAGGGGACAGCAACCAAGAGACCCAGTACTTC. The variable domain in full, with the rest retrieved from reference TRBV5-1 and TRBJ2-5, is KAGVTQTPRYLIKTRGQQVTLSCSPISGHRSVSWYQQTPGQGLQFLFEYFSETQRNKGNFPGRFSGRQFSNSRSEMNVSTLELGDSALYLCASSPEGDSNQETQYFGPGTRLLVL.

The V call is TRBV28, the J call TRBJ1-2; 8 bases agree with TRBD1. J lost 8 bases, V lost 2 bases, and 4 bases had no gene match. The germline V gene encodes CDR1 MDHEN and CDR2 SYDVKM. The CDR3 is 13 residues long. The CDR3 coding sequence is TGTGCCAGCAGTTTACCAGGGGGCCAGGGCTACACCTTC. This translates into CASSLPGGQGYTF.

The gene calls are TRBV18 and TRBJ2-7, with unresolved D. Per the germline V gene, CDR1 is KGHSH and CDR2 is LQKENI. The CDR3 sequence is 14 residues long. V lost 5 bases, J lost 0 bases, and 11 bases lay in between. CDR3 loop: CASSLDPGSYEQYF. In DNA, the CDR3 is TGTGCCAGCTCATTAGACCCAGGCTCCTACGAGCAGTACTTC.

This sequence joins TRBV2 and TRBJ1-1; maybe TRBD1 (5 bases). V lost 6 bases to trimming and J lost 6 bases, with 14 bases between them. CDR3 size: 13 residues. Germline CDR1 SNHLY, CDR2 FYNNEI. The CDR3 loop reads CASRTEVESEAFF. CDR3 nucleotides: TGTGCCAGCAGGACAGAGGTGGAATCTGAAGCTTTCTTT. Based on the CDR3 plus reference TRBV2 and TRBJ1-1, the full variable domain is EPEVTQTPSHQVTQMGQEVILRCVPISNHLYFYWYRQILGQKVEFLVSFYNNEISEKSEIFDDQFSVERPDGSNFTLKIRSTKLEDSAMYFCASRTEVESEAFFGQGTRLTVV.

The table lists this clone with a few counts. The V and J genes are TRBV5-4 and TRBJ2-3; 13 positions agree with TRBD2. This CDR3 region has 18 residues. Per germline, CDR1 SGHNT and CDR2 YYREEE (reference sequence). Unmatched junction bases numbered 12, after V lost 4 bases and J lost 4 bases. CDR3 nucleotide sequence: TGTGCCAGCAGCCCGGGGAGAATTGGACTAGCGGGGGCAGATACGCAGTATTTT. It yields the protein CASSPGRIGLAGADTQYF.

This chain joins TRBV5-1 and TRBJ2-1, with D maybe TRBD2 (5 bases). Deletions cut 0 bases from V and 16 bases from J, with 14 bases between. CDR1 and CDR2 from the germline V gene are SGHRS and YFSETQ. This CDR3 has 12 amino acids. This CDR3 is CASSLGLGNSFF. CDR3 nucleotide sequence: TGCGCCAGCAGCTTGGGTCTCGGGAACTCTTTCTTC.

The genes are TRBV6-6 and TRBJ2-7, with D possibly being TRBD1 (5 bases). V shed 5 bases and J shed 3 bases, with 8 bases lying between them. Germline CDR1 and CDR2: MNHNY and SVGAGI (reference sequence). The CDR3 runs to 12 residues. The CDR3, as DNA: TGTGCCAGCAGTCCAACAGGCTACGAGCAGTACTTC. Translated, it gives CASSPTGYEQYF.

J is TRBJ1-3 and V is TRBV12-5; D remains unclear. V was clipped by 4 bases and J by 4 bases, with 8 bases between them. The CDR3 is 13 amino acids. Germline V gene data show CDR1 as LGHNT and CDR2 as FRNRAP. CDR3 sequence reads: CASGSPEGNTIYF. As DNA, the CDR3 is TGTGCTAGTGGTTCCCCGGAGGGAAACACCATATATTTT. Full variable domain (outside the CDR3, taken from reference TRBV12-5 and TRBJ1-3): DARVTQTPRHKVTEMGQEVTMRCQPILGHNTVFWYRQTMMQGLELLAYFRNRAPLDDSGMPKDRFSAEMPDATLATLKIQPSEPRDSAVYFCASGSPEGNTIYFGEGSWLTVV.

The rearrangement links TRBV10-2 to TRBJ2-7; D is possibly TRBD2 (5 bases). The V gene's germline CDR1 is WSHSY and CDR2 SAAADI. CDR3 length: 13 residues. V was trimmed by 9 bases and J by 3 bases, leaving 15 bases between them. DNA for the CDR3: TGCGCCAGTCAAATCGGACTCCGCTACGAGCAGTACTTC. It encodes CASQIGLRYEQYF.

The chain employs TRBV6-6 and TRBJ2-7; 7 bases agree with TRBD1. The V gene end was trimmed by 0 bases and the J gene end by 6 bases; junction bases not matched to a gene: 11. Germline values: CDR1 MNHNY, CDR2 SVGAGI (reference sequence). The CDR3 extends over 16 amino acids. The CDR3 here is CASSYSPDRVTAEQYF. DNA for the CDR3: TGTGCCAGCAGTTACTCCCCAGACAGGGTGACGGCCGAGCAGTACTTC.

The chain combines TRBV28 with TRBJ1-2; D uncertain. This CDR3 contains 14 residues. Germline V gives CDR1 MDHEN, CDR2 SYDVKM. V was cut by 4 bases and J by 0 bases, with 9 bases left in between. The CDR3, as DNA: TGTGCCAGCAGTTCTAGTGTACCTAACTATGGCTACACCTTC. Protein: CASSSSVPNYGYTF.

The chain combines TRBV7-2 with TRBJ2-1; D possibly corresponds to TRBD2 (5 bases). V lost 5 bases to trimming and J lost 2 bases, with 16 bases between them. This CDR3 spans 16 amino acids. Germline CDR1 SGHTA, CDR2 FQGNSA. Written as DNA, the CDR3 is TGTGCCAGCAGCAAGCGAACTAGAGTAGCCTACAATGAGCAGTTCTTC. This codes for CASSKRTRVAYNEQFF. Complete variable domain (other parts from reference TRBV7-2 and TRBJ2-1): GAGVSQSPSNKVTEKGKDVELRCDPISGHTALYWYRQSLGQGLEFLIYFQGNSAPDKSGLPSDRFSAERTGGSVSTLTIQRTQQEDSAVYLCASSKRTRVAYNEQFFGPGTRLTVL.